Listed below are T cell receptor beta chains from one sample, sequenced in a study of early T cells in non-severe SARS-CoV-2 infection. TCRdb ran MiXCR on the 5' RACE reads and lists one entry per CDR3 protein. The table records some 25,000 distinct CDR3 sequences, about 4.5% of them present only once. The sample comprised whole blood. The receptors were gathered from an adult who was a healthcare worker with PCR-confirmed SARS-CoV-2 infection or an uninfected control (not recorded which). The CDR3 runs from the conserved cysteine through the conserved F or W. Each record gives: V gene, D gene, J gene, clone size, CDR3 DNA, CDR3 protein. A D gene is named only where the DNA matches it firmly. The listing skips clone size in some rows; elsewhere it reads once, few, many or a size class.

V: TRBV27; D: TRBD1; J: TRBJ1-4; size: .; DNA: TGTGCCAGCAGCCAGGAGAGGGGGCGGACTAATGAAAAACTGTTTTTT; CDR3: CASSQERGRTNEKLFF
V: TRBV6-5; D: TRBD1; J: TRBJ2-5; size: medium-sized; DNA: TGTGCCAGCAGCCGAACAGGGGGGTGGCAAGAGACCCAGTACTTC; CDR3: CASSRTGGWQETQYF
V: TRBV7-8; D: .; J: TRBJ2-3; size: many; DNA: TGTGCCAGCAGTTCCCGCATCGCGGCTAGTGCTAGCACAGATACGCAGTATTTT; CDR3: CASSSRIAASASTDTQYF
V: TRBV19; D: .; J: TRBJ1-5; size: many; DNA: TGTGCCAGTAGTATTCTGGAAGGGGGATACAGCAATCAGCCCCAGCATTTT; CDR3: CASSILEGGYSNQPQHF
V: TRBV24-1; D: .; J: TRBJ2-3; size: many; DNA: TGTGCCACCAGTGACCGCAGCGACAAAGGAAATACGCAGTATTTT; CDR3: CATSDRSDKGNTQYF
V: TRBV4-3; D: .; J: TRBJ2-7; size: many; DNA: TGCGCCAGCAGCCAAAGGGGGCGGGGGACCAACGAGCAGTACTTC; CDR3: CASSQRGRGTNEQYF
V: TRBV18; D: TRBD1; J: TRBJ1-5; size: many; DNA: TGTGCCAGCTCATCGACAGGGAGTGGCAATCAGCCCCAGCATTTT; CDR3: CASSSTGSGNQPQHF
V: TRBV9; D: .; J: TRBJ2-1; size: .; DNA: TGTGCCAGCAGCGTAGGAGGGGACCGCTACAATGAGCAGTTCTTC; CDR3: CASSVGGDRYNEQFF
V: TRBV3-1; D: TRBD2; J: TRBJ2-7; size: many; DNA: TGTGCCAGCAGCCCGGGACTAGGAGGGTCCTACGAGCAGTACTTC; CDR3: CASSPGLGGSYEQYF
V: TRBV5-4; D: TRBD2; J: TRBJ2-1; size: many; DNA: TGTGCCAGCAGCTCAAGACTAGCGGGGGGTTACAATGAGCAGTTCTTC; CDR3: CASSSRLAGGYNEQFF
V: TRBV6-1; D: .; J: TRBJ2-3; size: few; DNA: TGTGCCGTGGAGGGACTGAGGTCCACAGATACGCAGTATTTT; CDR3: CAVEGLRSTDTQYF
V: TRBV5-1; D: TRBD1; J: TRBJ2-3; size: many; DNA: TGCGCCAGCAGCTTGGGAGGGGGCGTAATCGCAGATACGCAGTATTTT; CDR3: CASSLGGGVIADTQYF
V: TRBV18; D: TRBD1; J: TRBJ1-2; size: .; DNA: TGTGCCAGCTCACACGGGACAGGGAATAACTATGGCTACACCTTC; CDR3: CASSHGTGNNYGYTF
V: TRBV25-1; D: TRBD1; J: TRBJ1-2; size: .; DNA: TGTGCCAGCAGTCCACCGGACAGGGAAGAGGACTACACCTTC; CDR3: CASSPPDREEDYTF
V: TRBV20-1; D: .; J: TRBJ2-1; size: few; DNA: TGCAGTGTGGGAGTAGGAAATGAGCAGTTCTTC; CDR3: CSVGVGNEQFF
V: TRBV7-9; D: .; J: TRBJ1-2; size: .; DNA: TGTGCCAGCAGCTTCCGACAGACCAACTATGGCTACACCTTC; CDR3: CASSFRQTNYGYTF
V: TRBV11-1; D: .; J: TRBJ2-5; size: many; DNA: TGTGCCAGCAGCTTAAGACAGACACAAGAGACCCAGTACTTC; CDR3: CASSLRQTQETQYF
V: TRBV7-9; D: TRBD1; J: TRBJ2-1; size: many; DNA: TGTGCCAGCAGCTTAGAGGGACAGGGCGGCAATGAGCAGTTCTTC; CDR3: CASSLEGQGGNEQFF
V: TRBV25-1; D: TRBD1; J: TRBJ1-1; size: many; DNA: TGTGCCAGCAGTGGAGACAGGGGCAAGGTAGTTAGCACTGAAGCTTTCTTT; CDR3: CASSGDRGKVVSTEAFF
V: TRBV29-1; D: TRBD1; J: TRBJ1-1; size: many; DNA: TGCAGCGTACCCGCCCGGACAGGGGGCTTGAACACTGAAGCTTTCTTT; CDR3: CSVPARTGGLNTEAFF
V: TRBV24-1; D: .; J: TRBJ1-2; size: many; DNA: TGTGCCACCAGTGTCCAAGGCCTCGGCTACACCTTC; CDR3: CATSVQGLGYTF
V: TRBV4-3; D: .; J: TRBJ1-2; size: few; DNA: TGCGCCAGCAGCCAAGTACGAGGGGAAGGCTATGGCTACACCTTC; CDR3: CASSQVRGEGYGYTF
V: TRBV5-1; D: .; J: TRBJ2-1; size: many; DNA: TGCGCCAGCAGCTTGGCCCCGGCACAGGAGCAGTTCTTC; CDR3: CASSLAPAQEQFF
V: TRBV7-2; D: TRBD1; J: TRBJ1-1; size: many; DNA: TGTGCCAGCAGCGGTTCAAGGGGACAGCCTAACACTGAAGCTTTCTTT; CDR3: CASSGSRGQPNTEAFF
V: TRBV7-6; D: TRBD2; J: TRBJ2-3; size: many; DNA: TGTGCCAGCAGCTTAGGAATGGGGGGGGTCGCAGATACGCAGTATTTT; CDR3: CASSLGMGGVADTQYF
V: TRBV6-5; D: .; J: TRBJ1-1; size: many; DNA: TGTGCCAGCAGTTACTTGGGGGGGGGCACTGAAGCTTTCTTT; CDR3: CASSYLGGGTEAFF